This TCR beta chain was sequenced in a study of shared clonotypes between healthy human individuals. Turning to this clone: The antigen remains unidentified.

Whole-study results and caveats: Roughly 4.7% was the fraction of naive CD4 clonotypes found shared across a few donors. Researchers found naive subsets generally carried larger estimated richness than memory subsets.

The CDR3 covers 15 residues. V was cut by 1 base and J by 4 bases, with 12 bases left in between. The germline V gene has CDR1 LNHNV and CDR2 YYDKDF (reference sequence). Each of the donors was a healthy adult who was HIV-negative and had not had a recent acute infection or vaccination. TCRdb keeps only in-frame clones here, not all; method: immunoSEQ multiplex PCR. The table shows some 1.1 million clones, with 70% to 80% occurring only once. The chain combines TRBV15 with TRBJ2-3; D uncertain. The clonotype originates from a man aged 18 to 29 in good health. Some clones in this sample may be carry-over from other donors' samples. Sequences were obtained from memory CD4+ T cells from PBMCs. Subset in this sample: CD45RA-negative fraction. The CDR3, as DNA: TGTGCCACCAGCAGAGCCCTCGGACGGCCAGATACGCAGTATTTT. Translation: CATSRALGRPDTQYF.